This entry is about one T cell receptor beta chain. Antigen: not known. These data are taken from a study of OX40 agonist ivuxolimab in advanced cancers. Study observations and caveats: CD4+ T cells averaged fewer expanded clones than CD8+ T cells.

Profiling relied on immunoSEQ multiplex PCR, and the TCRdb table lists in-frame clones only, not all of them. The table has roughly 91,000 clones, 90% to 97% seen once. This TCR came from an adult with an advanced solid tumor such as melanoma, head and neck, liver or kidney cancer. The sequenced sample was CD4+ or CD8+ T cells sorted from blood, obtained in a trial of the OX40 agonist ivuxolimab.

CDR3 coding DNA: TGTGCCAGCAGCTTACTACTCCGGGGGGCCAATGAGCAGTTCTTC. As protein: CASSLLLRGANEQFF. The rearrangement uses TRBV7-6 and TRBJ2-1; weak D call: TRBD2 (7 bases). This CDR3 is built from 15 residues. Deletions cut 2 bases from V and 6 bases from J, with 14 bases between. Germline loops: CDR1 SGHVS, CDR2 FNYEAQ.